What follows are 14 T cell receptor beta chains derived from one specimen sequenced in a study of T-cell reconstitution after alpha-beta-depleted transplantation in children. A TCRbeta library incorporating unique molecular identifiers was prepared. TCRdb reanalysed the PCR reads using MiXCR and keeps one entry per CDR3 protein. The table lists about 500,000 distinct CDR3 sequences, approximately 10% of them singletons. Specimen: PBMCs, mostly from graft donor cells, collected 180 days after TCRalphabeta/CD19-depleted stem cell transplant. Receptors were obtained from a female patient aged 2-10 years who had a stem cell transplant for aplastic anemia, so the T cells may come from the graft donor.

The V gene is TRBV11-2, the J gene TRBJ2-3, with 7 bases lining up with TRBD2. V lost 2 bases and J lost 1; bases outside the gene matches: 12. The CDR3 covers 18 residues. Germline CDR1 reads SGHAT; CDR2 reads FQNNGV. In DNA form, the CDR3 reads TGTGCCAGCAGCTTAATCTGGGGGGAGGGCCAGGGCACAGATACGCAGTATTTT. Its translation is CASSLIWGEGQGTDTQYF.

This clonotype has a handful of counts. The chain is built from TRBV7-2 and TRBJ2-3; weak D call: TRBD2 (6 bases). This CDR3 region has 14 residues. The V gene lost 4 bases and the J gene lost 4 bases, with 12 bases spanning the gap. Looked up from germline, CDR1 is SGHTA and CDR2 is FQGNSA. CDR3 amino acids: CASSYGSSPDTQYF. CDR3 coding DNA: TGTGCCAGCAGCTACGGGAGTTCCCCAGATACGCAGTATTTT. Using reference TRBV7-2 and TRBJ2-3 for the parts outside the CDR3, the full variable domain is GAGVSQSPSNKVTEKGKDVELRCDPISGHTALYWYRQSLGQGLEFLIYFQGNSAPDKSGLPSDRFSAERTGGSVSTLTIQRTQQEDSAVYLCASSYGSSPDTQYFGPGTRLTVL.

The rearrangement joins TRBV30 to TRBJ2-1; 15 nucleotides match TRBD2. Germline V lookup: CDR1 GTSNPN, CDR2 SVGIG (reference sequence). The CDR3 is 14 residues long. The J segment lost 7 bases and the V segment lost 3 bases, leaving 1 base of the junction unmatched. The DNA for the CDR3 is TGTGCCTGGAGGGGACTAGCGGGAGGAAATGAGCAGTTCTTC. It encodes CAWRGLAGGNEQFF.

In this sample, this clonotype turned up a few times. The chain uses TRBV7-8 and TRBJ2-3; 10 positions match TRBD1. Unmatched junction bases numbered 6, after V lost 4 bases and J lost 8 bases. Germline CDR1 and CDR2: SGHVS and FQNEAQ. CDR3 size: 14 residues. This CDR3 is CASSSDRGRTTQYF. The CDR3 region has the DNA TGTGCCAGCAGCTCAGACAGGGGGCGGACTACGCAGTATTTT.

The chain links TRBV4-3 to TRBJ2-5; 14 positions match TRBD2. This CDR3 is built from 17 residues. V trimming: 4 bases; J trimming: 5 bases; junction bases outside the gene matches: 9. Germline V gene sequence: CDR1 LGHNA, CDR2 YSLEER. For the CDR3, the DNA is TGCGCCAGCAGCCTCCGACTAGCGGGAGGGCCGGAGGAGACCCAGTACTTC. This translates into CASSLRLAGGPEETQYF.

Only a few counts were recorded for this clonotype. The chain uses TRBV29-1 and TRBJ2-7; weak D call: TRBD1 (6 bases). CDR1 is SQVTM, CDR2 ANQGSEA, per germline. Trimming took off 4 bases at V and 1 base at J, with 8 bases between the two ends. CDR3 size: 12 residues. CDR3 amino acids: CSVGQESYEQYF. CDR3 nucleotide sequence: TGCAGCGTTGGACAGGAATCCTACGAGCAGTACTTC.

The chain recombines TRBV25-1 with TRBJ2-7, with D uncertain. The germline gives CDR1 MGHDK, CDR2 SYGVNS. The CDR3 consists of 12 residues. V was cut by 3 bases and J by 4 bases, with 7 bases left in between. The chain's CDR3 is CASSDFGYEQYF. The CDR3 bases are TGTGCCAGCAGTGATTTTGGATACGAGCAGTACTTC.

Many counts were recorded for this clonotype. This CDR3 reads CASSSNRGQGYTF. CDR3 coding DNA: TGTGCCAGCAGCTCTAACAGGGGGCAGGGCTACACCTTC. The chain links TRBV11-2 to TRBJ1-2; TRBD1 agrees at 9 bases. Germline assignment: CDR1 SGHAT and CDR2 FQNNGV. The CDR3 contains 13 residues. J lost 8 bases, V lost 4 bases, and 5 bases had no gene match.

This clonotype was observed a handful of times. The V and J genes are TRBV28 and TRBJ2-7; D not resolved. The germline CDR1 and CDR2 sequences are MDHEN and SYDVKM. The V and J ends lost 1 base and 6 bases respectively, with 10 bases between them. The CDR3 has 13 amino acids. CDR3 DNA: TGTGCCAGCAGTTTATCCGCGCCTCCCGAGCAGTACTTC. This gives the protein CASSLSAPPEQYF.

V and J are TRBV18 and TRBJ2-1, with 10 bases that match TRBD1. Per germline, CDR1 KGHSH and CDR2 LQKENI. The V segment lost 2 bases and the J segment 6 bases; nucleotides outside the gene matches: 1. The CDR3 totals 14 residues. This CDR3 is CASSPRDRGNEQFF. As DNA, the CDR3 is TGTGCCAGCTCACCAAGGGACAGGGGCAATGAGCAGTTCTTC.

This clonotype occurred many times. The chain uses TRBV5-1 and TRBJ1-4; 7 nucleotides agree with TRBD1. Unmatched junction bases numbered 7, after V lost 1 base and J lost 10 bases. From germline, CDR1 is SGHRS and CDR2 YFSETQ. This CDR3 comprises 14 residues. The CDR3 here is CASSLSTPGGKLFF. Here the CDR3 DNA reads TGCGCCAGCAGCTTGAGTACCCCAGGGGGAAAACTGTTTTTT.

The genes are TRBV24-1 and TRBJ2-5; 8 bases line up with TRBD1. Germline V lookup: CDR1 KGHDR, CDR2 SFDVKD. The trim removed 7 bases at V and 5 bases at J, leaving 17 bases unmatched. CDR3 length: 17 residues. DNA for the CDR3: TGTGCCACCAGCCCCCGGGTGGGACAGGCAATGGGGGAGACCCAGTACTTC. Amino acids: CATSPRVGQAMGETQYF.

This rearrangement joins TRBV12-3 or TRBV12-4 to TRBJ2-7; the D is unclear. V shed 3 bases and J shed 5 bases, with 11 bases lying between them. This CDR3 has 13 residues. CDR3 in DNA: TGTGCCAGCAGTTTTCTAGTTACGAACGAGCAGTACTTC. Protein product: CASSFLVTNEQYF.

Comment on this clonotype: One junction end disagrees with the germline gene, perhaps due to a read error. The chain has TRBV5-1 and TRBJ2-3, with 8 bases aligning to TRBD2. CDR1 is SGHRS, CDR2 YFSETQ, per germline. The CDR3 length is 13 residues. CDR3 nucleotide sequence: TGCGCCAGCAATTGGCGGGAGGCAGATACGCATTATTTT. It specifies CASNWREADTHYF.